This paragraph reports one T cell receptor beta chain. What it binds is not known. This record belongs to a study of OX40 agonist ivuxolimab in advanced cancers. Study at large: Intravenous ivuxolimab was administered to patients every 2 weeks at 0.01 to 10 mg/kg. Patients receiving dose escalation had hepatocellular carcinoma, melanoma, renal cell or head and neck cancer. Partial responses were seen in three patients, one with hepatocellular carcinoma and two with cutaneous melanoma.

V lost 4 bases and J 3 bases, leaving 10 bases between the germline ends. This CDR3 contains 12 residues. Germline CDR1 and CDR2: SQVTM and ANQGSEA. Study conclusions and caveats: Partial responders at 0.1-3.0 mg/kg showed near-lowest clonal expansion.

The assay was immunoSEQ multiplex PCR, and TCRdb's table has in-frame clones only and misses some. Of 70,000 or so clones detected, about 80% appear once; the ten largest clones hold around 2%. The clonotype originates from an adult with an advanced solid tumor such as melanoma, head and neck, liver or kidney cancer. Sequenced material: CD4+ or CD8+ T cells sorted from blood, taken in a trial of the OX40 agonist ivuxolimab. The V and J genes are TRBV29-1 and TRBJ2-7; D is possibly TRBD2 (5 bases). The CDR3 nucleotides read TGCAGCGTTGGGACTTATAACTACGAGCAGTACTTC. It codes for CSVGTYNYEQYF.